The clone carrying this TCR beta chain occurred once. What it binds is unknown. This sample was included in a study of T cell responses to AZD1222 COVID-19 vaccine. Study-wide findings and caveats: Regions 160-218 and 743-854 dominated among vaccine-associated CD4 TCRs spanning spike. Donors, mostly white British, included more females; clonal diversity was possibly underestimated. AZD1222 recipients seropositive at baseline numbered only 5 to 7.

Profiling relied on immunoSEQ multiplex PCR, and the TCRdb table lists in-frame clones only, not all of them. The sample yields about 150,000 clones, around 88% seen once. This clonotype originated in an adult in good health. The specimen was peripheral blood, collected on day 0 of MenACWY control vaccination.

This CDR3 is CASIEGTGRDEQYF. DNA for the CDR3: TGTGCCAGCATCGAGGGGACAGGGCGGGACGAGCAGTACTTC. The gene calls are TRBV6-5 and TRBJ2-7; 9 nucleotides match TRBD1. Trimming at V came to 7 bases and at J to 5 bases, leaving 9 bases not matched to a gene. The CDR3 is 14 residues long. Germline loops: CDR1 MNHEY, CDR2 SVGAGI.